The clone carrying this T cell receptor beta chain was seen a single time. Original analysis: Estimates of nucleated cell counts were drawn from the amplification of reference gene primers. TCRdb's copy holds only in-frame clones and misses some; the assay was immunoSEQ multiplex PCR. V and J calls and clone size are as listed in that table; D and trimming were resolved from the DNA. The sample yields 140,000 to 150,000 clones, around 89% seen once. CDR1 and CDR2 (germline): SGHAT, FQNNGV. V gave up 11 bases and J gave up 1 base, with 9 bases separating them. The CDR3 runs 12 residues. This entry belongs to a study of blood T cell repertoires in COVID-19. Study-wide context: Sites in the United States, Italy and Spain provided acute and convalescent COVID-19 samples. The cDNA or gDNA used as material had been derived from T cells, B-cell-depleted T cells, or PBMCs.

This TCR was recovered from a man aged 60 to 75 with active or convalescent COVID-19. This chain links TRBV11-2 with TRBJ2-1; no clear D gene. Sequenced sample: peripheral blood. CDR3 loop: CASRGSYNEQFF. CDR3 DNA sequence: TGTGCCTCTCGAGGTTCCTACAATGAGCAGTTCTTC.